These T cell receptor beta chains were read from a single sample in a study of blood T cell repertoires in COVID-19. Method: immunoSEQ multiplex PCR; TCRdb's copy keeps in-frame clones and lacks some. The sample records about 4,900 clones, approximately 88% being singletons. Sequencing was done on a sample of peripheral blood. The receptors were sampled from a human donor in a cohort sampled during active COVID-19. Both conserved end residues are part of each CDR3. The D gene is left open where the match is weak. Size tells how often a clone was seen (once, few, many) or the class of an expanded clone, and some rows leave it out.

d_call	v_call	clone_size	cdr3_length	j_call	cdr3_nt	cdr3_aa
.	TRBV6-5	.	15	TRBJ1-6	TGTGCCAGCAGTTATTCACAGGCATCTAATTCACCCCTCCACTTT	CASSYSQASNSPLHF
.	TRBV28	.	11	TRBJ2-1	TGTGCCAGCAGTTCTCTCCAGTCCCAGTTCTTC	CASSSLQSQFF
TRBD1	TRBV9	.	14	TRBJ1-1	TGTGCCAGCAGCGTAGCTCAGGGGGGTACTGAAGCTTTCTTT	CASSVAQGGTEAFF
TRBD1	TRBV4-3	.	16	TRBJ1-4	TGCGCCAGCAGCCATTCACCCGGGACAGAGAATGAAAAACTGTTTTTT	CASSHSPGTENEKLFF
TRBD2	TRBV5-1	.	19	TRBJ2-7	TGCGCCAGCAGCTTGGGTAGTCTAGCGGGGGGGCGAGGCTCCTACGAGCAGTACTTC	CASSLGSLAGGRGSYEQYF
.	TRBV6-5	.	15	TRBJ2-3	TGTGCCACCTCACCTCTGGGGGCTAGCACAGATACGCAGTATTTT	CATSPLGASTDTQYF
TRBD2	TRBV5-1	.	18	TRBJ2-2	TGCGCCAGCAGCGACCTTCTTGGTAGCGGGGGGCCGTCCGGGGAGCTGTTTTTT	CASSDLLGSGGPSGELFF
TRBD1	TRBV30	.	15	TRBJ1-6	TGTGCCTGGAGTGTACTAGGGACAGAGAATTCACCCCTCCACTTT	CAWSVLGTENSPLHF
TRBD1	TRBV10-3	.	15	TRBJ1-6	TGTGCCATCAGTGAGTCGGGGACAGGGACTTCACCCCTCCACTTT	CAISESGTGTSPLHF
TRBD1	TRBV12-5	.	16	TRBJ2-1	TGTGCTAGTGGTATCCAACAGGGGTATTTCAGCAATGAGCAGTTCTTC	CASGIQQGYFSNEQFF
TRBD1	TRBV27	.	16	TRBJ2-7	TGTGCCAGCAGTTTATCCGGAGGACAGGTCCCAGGGGAGCAGTACTTC	CASSLSGGQVPGEQYF
TRBD1	TRBV27	.	14	TRBJ1-2	TGTGCCAGCAGTATTGGGGACAGGGGTTATGGCTACACCTTC	CASSIGDRGYGYTF
.	TRBV10-3	.	22	TRBJ2-1	TGTGCCATCAGTGGATCCCTCGCCTCTGCGCGGGGTGGGTTAGGTTCCTACAATGAGCAGTTCTTC	CAISGSLASARGGLGSYNEQFF
.	TRBV6-2/TRBV6-3	.	13	TRBJ2-3	TGTGCCAGCAGTTTGACAGGCCCAGGTACGCAGTATTTT	CASSLTGPGTQYF
TRBD1	TRBV18	.	16	TRBJ2-7	TGTGCCAGCTCAACGAGACAGGGAATTAGCTCCTACGAGCAGTACTTC	CASSTRQGISSYEQYF
.	TRBV15	once	18	TRBJ2-1	TGTGCCACCAGCAGAGACCCAGCGCCCACCCCCGGCTACAATGAGCAGTTCTTC	CATSRDPAPTPGYNEQFF
.	TRBV27	.	15	TRBJ1-1	TGTGCCAGCAGTTTATACGTGACTCAGAACACTGAAGCTTTCTTT	CASSLYVTQNTEAFF
TRBD1	TRBV25-1	.	15	TRBJ2-7	TGTGCCAGCAGTGATTTGAGGGGACAGGGCCGCGAGCAGTACTTC	CASSDLRGQGREQYF
.	TRBV2	.	12	TRBJ1-5	TGTGCCAGCGCGGCGAGGGATCAGCCCCAGCATTTT	CASAARDQPQHF
.	TRBV12-5	.	13	TRBJ1-2	TGTGCTAGTGGTTTGGTTGAGGACAGCTTATACACCTTC	CASGLVEDSLYTF